These T cell receptor beta chains were read from a single sample in a study of T-cell reconstitution after alpha-beta-depleted transplantation in children. TCRdb re-called the PCR reads through MiXCR, storing one row per CDR3 protein. Of about 580,000 distinct CDR3 sequences listed, under 25% are singletons. The sequencing here drew on PBMCs, mostly from graft donor cells, taken 360 days after TCRalphabeta/CD19-depleted stem cell transplant. Every receptor here comes from a boy less than two years old who had a stem cell transplant for acute myeloid leukemia, so the T cells may come from the graft donor. CDR3s include the opening cysteine and the closing phenylalanine or tryptophan. The D gene is left open where the match is weak.

v_call: TRBV10-1
d_call: NA
cdr3_aa: CARGVVTERVRTDTQYF

v_call: TRBV20-1
d_call: TRBD1
cdr3_aa: CSARDRGGTTEAFF

v_call: TRBV12-3/TRBV12-4
d_call: NA
cdr3_aa: CASSLVQTYEQYF

v_call: TRBV5-1
d_call: NA
cdr3_aa: CASRLRAGGVNTEAFF

v_call: TRBV7-2
d_call: NA
cdr3_aa: CASSLAIGRLNEQFF

v_call: TRBV6-2/TRBV6-3
d_call: NA
cdr3_aa: CASSYYRTEQETQYF

v_call: TRBV24-1
d_call: NA
cdr3_aa: CATSDLSGVGNEQFF

v_call: TRBV9
d_call: NA
cdr3_aa: CASSVSSVGPNYGYTF

v_call: TRBV13
d_call: NA
cdr3_aa: CASSKTPDYEQYF

v_call: TRBV7-3
d_call: TRBD2
cdr3_aa: CASSDIAGGHYNEQFF